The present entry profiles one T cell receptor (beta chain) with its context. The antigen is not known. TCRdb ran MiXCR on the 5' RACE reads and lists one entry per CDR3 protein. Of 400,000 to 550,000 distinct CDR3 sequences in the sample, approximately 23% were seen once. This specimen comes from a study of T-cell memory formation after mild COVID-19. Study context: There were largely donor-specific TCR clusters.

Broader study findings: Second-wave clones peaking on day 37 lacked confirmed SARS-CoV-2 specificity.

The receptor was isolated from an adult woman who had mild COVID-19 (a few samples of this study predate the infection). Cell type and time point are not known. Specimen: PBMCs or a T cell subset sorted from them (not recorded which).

CDR3 protein: CASSPQSSGQFF. CDR3 sequence (DNA): TGTGCCAGCAGTCCTCAGTCCTCCGGGCAGTTCTTC. The J gene is TRBJ2-1, the V gene TRBV2; D not certain. CDR3 length: 12 amino acids. Trimming removed 5 bases from V and 12 bases from J, with 14 bases in between. Germline-derived CDR1 and CDR2 are SNHLY and FYNNEI.